This passage covers 21 T cell receptor beta chains from one sample sequenced in a study of T cell repertoires in cytomegalovirus infection. TCRdb itself ran the reads through MiXCR, one entry per CDR3 protein. The data show approximately 750,000 distinct CDR3 sequences, about 40% seen once. The sequencing input was PBMCs. The receptors originated from a human donor in good health (CMV status not recorded). Some clones in this sample may be carry-over from other donors' samples.

Remarks on this clonotype: One end of the junction is discordant with germline, which a read error may explain. The chain is built from TRBV28 and TRBJ2-7, with 7 bases fitting TRBD1. This CDR3 spans 13 amino acids. CDR1 is MDHEN and CDR2 is SYDVKM in the germline V gene. DNA of the CDR3: TGTGCCAGCAGTACAGGGGTCCCCTACGATCAGTACTTC. Protein sequence: CASSTGVPYDQYF.

This clonotype occurred once. At one of its ends the junction is not consistent with the germline gene, which may arise from a read error. V gene TRBV6-6 combines with J gene TRBJ1-2, with D perhaps matching TRBD1 (5 bases). The CDR3 covers 13 residues. Germline V gene sequence: CDR1 MNHNY, CDR2 SVGAGI (reference sequence). This chain's CDR3 is CARRDPTGYGYTF. For the CDR3, the DNA is TGTGCCCGCAGGGATCCTACGGGATATGGCTACACCTTC.

The chain employs TRBV7-6 and TRBJ2-2, with D unclear. This CDR3 is built from 16 residues. The ends were cut back, 1 base at V and 1 base at J, with 10 bases in the middle. Germline loops: CDR1 SGHVS, CDR2 FNYEAQ. As DNA, the CDR3 is TGTGCCAGCAGCTTAGTGGGCAGTTTGAACACCGGGGAGCTGTTTTTT. Protein: CASSLVGSLNTGELFF.

V is TRBV25-1 and J is TRBJ2-1; 7 bases match TRBD2. This CDR3 is built from 13 residues. The trim removed 5 bases at V and 7 bases at J, leaving 5 bases unmatched. Per germline, CDR1 MGHDK and CDR2 SYGVNS. CDR3 nucleotide sequence: TGTGCCAGCAGTTCGACCGGGAGGAATGAGCAGTTCTTC. Translation gives CASSSTGRNEQFF.

The V call is TRBV19, the J call TRBJ2-5, with D perhaps TRBD1 (6 bases). V was trimmed by 7 bases and J by 8 bases, leaving 14 bases between them. CDR1 is LNHDA and CDR2 is SQIVND in the germline V gene (reference sequence). The CDR3 length is 12 residues. DNA of the CDR3: TGTGCCAGTATGGACAGTTTGGGAACCCAGTACTTC. Its translation: CASMDSLGTQYF.

This clonotype was seen ten or more times. This sequence joins TRBV7-2 and TRBJ2-5, with 14 bases that match TRBD2. The V gene end was trimmed by 3 bases and the J gene end by 4 bases; junction bases not matched to a gene: 1. The CDR3 covers 15 residues. CDR1 and CDR2 (germline): SGHTA, FQGNSA. This chain's CDR3 is CASSFGLAGGETQYF. DNA of the CDR3: TGTGCCAGCAGCTTCGGACTAGCGGGAGGAGAGACCCAGTACTTC.

V usage is TRBV4-1 and J usage is TRBJ1-2; tentative D call: TRBD1 (5 bases). The V gene's germline CDR1 is MGHRA and CDR2 YSYEKL. V was cut by 7 bases and J by 7 bases, with 19 bases left in between. The CDR3 is 14 amino acids. CDR3 DNA sequence: TGCGCCAGCAACCACGGGGGAGGGATAAGTGGCTACACCTTC. Protein sequence: CASNHGGGISGYTF.

This clonotype was detected a few times. The chain couples TRBV19 to TRBJ1-2, with a possible D match to TRBD1 (6 bases). The CDR3 is made up of 13 amino acids. Germline CDR1 reads LNHDA; CDR2 reads SQIVND (reference sequence). Trimming removed 5 bases from V and 5 bases from J, with 12 bases in between. DNA for the CDR3: TGTGCCAGTAGTGACCCAACAGGGTATGGCTACACCTTC. This gives the protein CASSDPTGYGYTF.

V and J are TRBV28 and TRBJ2-7, with unresolved D. Germline V gives CDR1 MDHEN, CDR2 SYDVKM. CDR3 length: 12 residues. V was shortened by 3 bases and J by 4 bases, with 7 bases between the two germline ends. The CDR3 loop is CASSFVRYEQYF. The CDR3 coding sequence is TGTGCCAGCAGTTTCGTCAGGTACGAGCAGTACTTC.

This clonotype was counted only a few times. Here the CDR3 DNA reads TGTGCCAGCAGTTTTCAGGGGGTGACCACTGAAGCTTTCTTT. Translated, it gives CASSFQGVTTEAFF. The genes are TRBV12-3 or TRBV12-4 and TRBJ1-1; TRBD1 matches at 7 bases. The CDR3 is 14 residues long. The J segment lost 4 bases and the V segment lost 3 bases, leaving 5 bases of the junction unmatched.

This rearrangement joins TRBV12-3 or TRBV12-4 to TRBJ2-3; D is unresolved. There are 12 residues in the CDR3. V was clipped by 3 bases and J by 5 bases, with 6 bases between them. CDR3 coding DNA: TGTGCCAGCAGTTTCCTTCTAGATACGCAGTATTTT. Residues: CASSFLLDTQYF.

The chain is built from TRBV24-1 and TRBJ2-3; 7 nucleotides line up with TRBD2. Germline loops: CDR1 KGHDR, CDR2 SFDVKD. The CDR3 totals 17 residues. J lost 0 bases, V lost 1 base, and 6 bases had no gene match. The CDR3 region has the DNA TGTGCCACCAGTGATTTCCGGGACTACCAGAGCACAGATACGCAGTATTTT. Residues: CATSDFRDYQSTDTQYF.

This chain connects TRBV24-1 to TRBJ2-7, with D perhaps assigned TRBD1 or TRBD2 (5 bases each). Germline lookup yields CDR1 KGHDR and CDR2 SFDVKD. The V end was cut by 3 bases, the J end by 5 bases, with 7 bases between. CDR3 length: 12 amino acids. The CDR3 region has the DNA TGTGCCACCAGTGATGGGACCGACGAGCAGTACTTC. It specifies CATSDGTDEQYF.

The chain recombines TRBV7-2 with TRBJ1-2; D is uncertain. The germline CDR1 and CDR2 sequences are SGHTA and FQGNSA. V shed 2 bases and J shed 8 bases, with 21 bases lying between them. The CDR3 spans 16 residues. The CDR3: CASSLSDTAYPKGYTF. The CDR3, as DNA: TGTGCCAGCAGCTTATCAGACACTGCCTATCCTAAAGGCTACACCTTC.

This clonotype was found a few times. The chain has TRBV27 and TRBJ1-2; 7 bases are shared with TRBD1. From germline, CDR1 is MNHEY and CDR2 SMNVEV (reference sequence). The trim removed 3 bases at V and 2 bases at J, leaving 6 bases unmatched. This CDR3 comprises 15 residues. The CDR3 reads CASSLAGQTNYGYTF. CDR3 nucleotide sequence: TGTGCCAGCAGTTTGGCGGGACAGACCAACTATGGCTACACCTTC.

This clonotype has at least ten counts. The V call is TRBV7-6, the J call TRBJ1-6; 7 bases agree with TRBD1. The trim removed 5 bases at V and 8 bases at J, leaving 9 bases unmatched. This CDR3 comprises 15 residues. Germline CDR1 reads SGHVS; CDR2 reads FNYEAQ. The CDR3 DNA reads TGTGCCAGCAGCCCGAGACAGGGAGGGGATTCACCCCTCCACTTT. Encoded protein: CASSPRQGGDSPLHF.

The genes are TRBV12-3 or TRBV12-4 and TRBJ1-2; D perhaps matches TRBD1 (5 bases). The germline V and J ends were trimmed by 6 bases and 0 bases, with 17 bases remaining between them. The CDR3 length is 16 residues. The CDR3 nucleotides are TGTGCCAGCAGCAGACAGAGTCAAGGGGCTAACTATGGCTACACCTTC. Translation: CASSRQSQGANYGYTF.

As to this clonotype: This may be a read error, as it is one base from a much larger clone. The CDR3 region has the DNA TGTGCCAGCAGCGATAGGACAGGAGGTTCACCCCTCCACTTT. Its protein product is CASSDRTGGSPLHF. This rearrangement joins TRBV12-3 or TRBV12-4 to TRBJ1-6; 7 positions match TRBD1. The CDR3 totals 14 residues. V lost 6 bases and J lost 9; bases outside the gene matches: 8.

This clonotype has just a few counts. The CDR3 region has the DNA TGCGCCAGCAGTCAACAGGGCGACTACGAGCAGTACTTC. This encodes CASSQQGDYEQYF. The rearrangement links TRBV23-1 to TRBJ2-7; maybe TRBD1 (5 bases). TRBV23-1 carries the ORF label, with uncertain function. The CDR3 has 13 amino acids. Trimming took 2 bases from V and 3 from J, leaving 8 bases between them.

The genes are TRBV15 and TRBJ2-7; D is possibly TRBD1 (5 bases). The CDR3 covers 14 residues. Trimming removed 5 bases at V and 6 bases at J, with 17 bases between. Germline V lookup: CDR1 LNHNV, CDR2 YYDKDF (reference sequence). The CDR3 DNA is TGTGCCACCAGCCCCCGGTTGGGGCCCGGCGAGCAGTACTTC. This codes for CATSPRLGPGEQYF.

The J gene is TRBJ2-1, the V gene TRBV20-1; TRBD2 matches at 7 bases. Germline assignment: CDR1 DFQATT and CDR2 SNEGSKA (reference sequence). The CDR3 extends over 16 amino acids. The V and J ends lost 0 bases and 2 bases, in that order; junction bases with no gene match: 7. CDR3 loop: CSARDSPAGAYNEQFF. The CDR3 region has the DNA TGCAGTGCTAGAGATTCTCCTGCGGGGGCCTACAATGAGCAGTTCTTC.